The 32 T cell receptor beta chains reported below all come from one sample, sequenced in a study of technical replicates of blood from several donors. Repertoires were generated with immunoSEQ multiplex PCR, while TCRdb's copy carries only in-frame clones and drops some. The sample lists approximately 51,000 clones, just over 90% occurring once. Specimen: PBMCs. These receptors were taken from a human donor in good health. Some clones in this sample may be carry-over from other donors' samples.

The gene calls are TRBV2 and TRBJ2-1, with a possible D match to TRBD1 (11 bases). Germline CDR1 is SNHLY and CDR2 is FYNNEI. This CDR3 is 19 amino acids long. Trimming removed 3 bases from V and 6 bases from J, with 27 bases in between. The CDR3, as DNA: TGTGCCAGCAGTGAGCCGGGACAGGGGGGGACTAGCGCGTTCAATGAGCAGTTCTTC. Residues: CASSEPGQGGTSAFNEQFF.

This sequence joins TRBV27 and TRBJ1-5; TRBD1 aligns across 7 bases. There are 15 residues in the CDR3. The germline CDR1 and CDR2 sequences are MNHEY and SMNVEV (reference sequence). V was clipped by 6 bases and J by 0 bases; unmatched bases: 5. As DNA, the CDR3 is TGTGCCAGCAGCTCAGGGGGATATAGCAATCAGCCCCAGCATTTT. It is translated as CASSSGGYSNQPQHF.

In its sample, this clone was seen a few times. The CDR3 sequence is CASGQTGVRNQPQHF. DNA for the CDR3: TGTGCTAGTGGTCAGACCGGAGTGCGCAATCAGCCCCAGCATTTT. The chain has TRBV12-5 and TRBJ1-5; D gene ambiguous. Per the germline V gene, CDR1 is LGHNT and CDR2 is FRNRAP. This CDR3 is built from 15 residues. V lost 5 bases and J 2 bases, leaving 13 bases between the germline ends.

V gene TRBV7-3 combines with J gene TRBJ2-7; D might be TRBD2 (6 bases). Trimming pared 3 bases from V and 7 bases from J, leaving 10 bases between. The CDR3 is 12 residues long. The V gene's germline CDR1 is SGHTA and CDR2 FQGTGA. The CDR3 DNA sequence: TGTGCCAGCAGCTTTGACGGGGGAGAGCAGTACTTC. Translated, it gives CASSFDGGEQYF.

The J gene is TRBJ2-1, the V gene TRBV6-1, with 7 bases matching TRBD2. The CDR3 length is 15 residues. The V segment lost 8 bases and the J segment 1 base; nucleotides outside the gene matches: 8. Germline V gene lookup returns CDR1 MNHNS and CDR2 SASEGT. As DNA, the CDR3 is TGTGCCAGCCAACGGGGGGTAGGGTCCTACAATGAGCAGTTCTTC. It translates to CASQRGVGSYNEQFF.

The chain uses TRBV29-1 and TRBJ2-3, with D perhaps matching TRBD1 (5 bases). In germline, CDR1 is SQVTM, CDR2 ANQGSEA. The CDR3 is 12 amino acids. V shed 6 bases and J shed 1 base, with 8 bases lying between them. The CDR3 region has the DNA TGCAGCGTCGACAGCGGCACAGATACGCAGTATTTT. It translates to CSVDSGTDTQYF.

This clone was observed a few times. The V call is TRBV14, the J call TRBJ2-3; D unresolved. The CDR3 sequence is 14 residues long. Trimming took off 1 base at V and 3 bases at J, with 8 bases between the two ends. Germline loops: CDR1 SGHDN, CDR2 FVKESK. The CDR3 protein is CASSQVRQTDTQYF. CDR3 nucleotide sequence: TGTGCCAGCAGCCAAGTGAGACAAACAGATACGCAGTATTTT.

V and J are TRBV27 and TRBJ2-2; 8 positions agree with TRBD1. Germline V gene data show CDR1 as MNHEY and CDR2 as SMNVEV (reference sequence). The CDR3 has 16 amino acids. The ends lost 3 bases at V and 5 bases at J; junction bases unmatched: 8. The CDR3 region is CASSFHLRGRTGELFF. CDR3 in DNA: TGTGCCAGCAGTTTTCACCTCAGGGGGCGGACCGGGGAGCTGTTTTTT.

The chain joins TRBV7-9 to TRBJ1-1, with TRBD1 matching over 7 bases. Looked up from germline, CDR1 is SEHNR and CDR2 is FQNEAQ (reference sequence). V was pared by 5 bases and J by 2 bases, with 8 bases of the junction left unmatched. The CDR3 totals 15 residues. DNA of the CDR3: TGTGCCAGCAGCCTTCGGGACAGCCATAACACTGAAGCTTTCTTT. This encodes CASSLRDSHNTEAFF.

The chain uses TRBV4-3 and TRBJ2-7, with 12 bases that match TRBD2. Losses at the gene ends were 2 bases for V and 6 bases for J; bases not matched to a gene: 8. Germline V lookup: CDR1 LGHNA, CDR2 YSLEER. The CDR3 is made up of 16 amino acids. The CDR3: CASSQFLAGGRREQYF. The DNA for the CDR3 is TGCGCCAGCAGCCAATTTCTAGCGGGGGGGCGACGCGAGCAGTACTTC.

This chain connects TRBV6-1 to TRBJ1-2; the D gene is possibly TRBD1 (5 bases). The CDR3 consists of 13 residues. Trimming removed 3 bases at V and 10 bases at J, with 15 bases between. Germline CDR1 reads MNHNS; CDR2 reads SASEGT. The CDR3 here is CASSEPPRVHYTF. DNA of the CDR3: TGTGCCAGCAGTGAGCCCCCCAGGGTTCACTACACCTTC.

The CDR3 DNA reads TGTGCCAGCTCCGGGGACAGGGTAGGGACTGAAGCTTTCTTT. The encoded protein is CASSGDRVGTEAFF. V usage is TRBV6-1 and J usage is TRBJ1-1, with 9 bases identical to TRBD1. CDR1 and CDR2 from the germline V gene are MNHNS and SASEGT. The CDR3 length is 14 residues. J lost 5 bases, V lost 8 bases, and 9 bases had no gene match.

This CDR3 is CASSPRRGNYNEQFF. The CDR3 DNA follows: TGTGCCAGTAGTCCCCGCAGGGGGAACTACAATGAGCAGTTCTTC. The rearrangement uses TRBV19 and TRBJ2-1, with 7 bases that match TRBD1. Germline assignment: CDR1 LNHDA and CDR2 SQIVND (reference sequence). V shed 5 bases and J 3 bases; nucleotides not matched to a gene: 7. This CDR3 is 15 amino acids long.

V is TRBV30 and J is TRBJ1-5; possible D gene TRBD1, 5 bases. Germline CDR1 reads GTSNPN; CDR2 reads SVGIG (reference sequence). Trimming removed 2 bases at V and 3 bases at J, with 8 bases between. The CDR3 is 13 amino acids. CDR3 sequence: CAWSPDNNQPQHF. In nucleotides, the CDR3 is TGTGCCTGGAGTCCGGACAACAATCAGCCCCAGCATTTT.

The chain employs TRBV2 and TRBJ1-1, with 11 bases that match TRBD1. J lost 8 bases, V lost 6 bases, and 5 bases had no gene match. From germline, CDR1 is SNHLY and CDR2 FYNNEI. The CDR3 runs to 13 residues. CDR3 in amino acids: CASRGQGVSEAFF. For the CDR3, the DNA is TGTGCCAGCAGGGGACAGGGGGTTAGCGAAGCTTTCTTT.

The J gene is TRBJ2-4, the V gene TRBV5-1; TRBD1 matches 8 bases. CDR3 length: 12 amino acids. CDR1 SGHRS and CDR2 YFSETQ come from the germline V gene. The V and J ends lost 8 bases and 8 bases, in that order; junction bases with no gene match: 6. In DNA form, the CDR3 reads TGCGCCAGGTCTCAGGGGGCAGACATTCAGTACTTC. This codes for CARSQGADIQYF. The full variable domain, its missing parts supplied by reference TRBV5-1 and TRBJ2-4, is KAGVTQTPRYLIKTRGQQVTLSCSPISGHRSVSWYQQTPGQGLQFLFEYFSETQRNKGNFPGRFSGRQFSNSRSEMNVSTLELGDSALYLCARSQGADIQYFGAGTRLSVL.

The CDR3 region has the DNA TGCGCCAGCAGCTTGGAAAACAGATCCTATGGCTACACCTTC. This encodes CASSLENRSYGYTF. The chain joins TRBV5-1 to TRBJ1-2; D not resolved. Trimming took off 0 bases at V and 4 bases at J, with 10 bases between the two ends. Germline assignment: CDR1 SGHRS and CDR2 YFSETQ. This CDR3 contains 14 residues.

The chain employs TRBV5-6 and TRBJ2-3; D uncertain. Trimming left V 3 bases short and J 6 bases short, with 8 bases between. The germline V gene has CDR1 SGHDT and CDR2 YYEEEE. CDR3 length equals 12 residues. In DNA form, the CDR3 reads TGTGCCAGCAGCTCGGAGCTGGATACGCAGTATTTT. This translates into CASSSELDTQYF. Based on the CDR3 plus reference TRBV5-6 and TRBJ2-3, the full variable domain is DAGVTQSPTHLIKTRGQQVTLRCSPKSGHDTVSWYQQALGQGPQFIFQYYEEEERQRGNFPDRFSGHQFPNYSSELNVNALLLGDSALYLCASSSELDTQYFGPGTRLTVL.

This chain joins TRBV6-5 and TRBJ2-5; a weak D match, TRBD2 (6 bases). CDR3 length equals 15 residues. Germline V CDR1 and CDR2: MNHEY, SVGAGI. V lost 2 bases and J lost 3, with 13 bases in between. CDR3 sequence reads: CASSYGTGRKETQYF. The CDR3 region has the DNA TGTGCCAGCAGTTACGGGACCGGGAGAAAAGAGACCCAGTACTTC.

This clone was seen just once. The chain has TRBV9 and TRBJ2-3, with 10 bases aligning to TRBD1. Per germline, CDR1 SGDLS and CDR2 YYNGEE. With V trimmed by 3 bases and J by 7 bases, 8 bases remained unmatched. CDR3 length equals 15 residues. The DNA of the CDR3 is TGTGCCAGCAGCGCGACCGGGACAGGGGTAAATACGCAGTATTTT. This codes for CASSATGTGVNTQYF.

This sequence joins TRBV13 and TRBJ1-3; TRBD1 agrees at 7 bases. J was trimmed by 4 bases and V by 1 base; bases with no gene match: 4. The CDR3 has 15 residues. The V gene's germline CDR1 is PRHDT and CDR2 FYEKMQ (reference sequence). The CDR3 nucleotides read TGTGCCAGCAGCTTAGAAGGGGGCGACGGAAACACCATATATTTT. Its translation is CASSLEGGDGNTIYF.

The chain has TRBV7-3 and TRBJ1-1; D remains unclear. The CDR3 consists of 14 residues. Germline CDR1 is SGHTA and CDR2 is FQGTGA. V gave up 2 bases and J gave up 5 bases, with 12 bases separating them. The CDR3 spells CASSLAAGRTEAFF. For the CDR3, the DNA is TGTGCCAGCAGCTTAGCAGCCGGGAGGACTGAAGCTTTCTTT.

This chain connects TRBV15 to TRBJ2-3; TRBD2 aligns across 13 bases. With 1 base clipped from V and 5 bases from J, the junction kept 6 bases outside the gene matches. The CDR3 has 17 residues. Germline values: CDR1 LNHNV, CDR2 YYDKDF (reference sequence). CDR3 amino acids: CATSRGTSGGRRDTQYF. In DNA, the CDR3 is TGTGCCACCAGCAGAGGGACTAGCGGGGGTCGACGAGATACGCAGTATTTT.

The chain has TRBV7-2 and TRBJ2-7; TRBD2 matches 8 bases. Germline V CDR1 and CDR2: SGHTA, FQGNSA. The CDR3 runs 14 residues. The trim removed 8 bases at V and 2 bases at J, leaving 8 bases unmatched. DNA for the CDR3: TGTGCCAGCTCGAGGGGACTAGATGCCTACGAGCAGTACTTC. Protein sequence: CASSRGLDAYEQYF. Full variable domain (rest looked up from reference TRBV7-2 and TRBJ2-7): GAGVSQSPSNKVTEKGKDVELRCDPISGHTALYWYRQSLGQGLEFLIYFQGNSAPDKSGLPSDRFSAERTGGSVSTLTIQRTQQEDSAVYLCASSRGLDAYEQYFGPGTRLTVT.

This chain joins TRBV27 and TRBJ1-1, with a weak D call TRBD1 (5 bases). The length of the CDR3 is 13 residues. Germline V CDR1 and CDR2: MNHEY, SMNVEV (reference sequence). The V and J ends lost 6 bases and 2 bases respectively, with 10 bases between them. Written as DNA, the CDR3 is TGTGCCAGCAGGACAGAGTATAACACTGAAGCTTTCTTT. It specifies CASRTEYNTEAFF.

Regarding this clone: One end of the junction varies from germline; a read error may be responsible. This chain uses TRBV11-3 with TRBJ2-5; no clear D gene. This CDR3 region has 13 residues. Germline V gene data show CDR1 as SGHNT and CDR2 as YENEEA. CDR3 region: CASSVDNQETQYF. Here the CDR3 DNA reads TGTGCCAGCAGCGTAGACAATCAAGAGACCCAGTACTTC.

The chain uses TRBV4-1 and TRBJ1-2, with D perhaps matching TRBD1 (6 bases). The germline V and J ends were trimmed by 0 bases and 4 bases, with 18 bases remaining between them. The CDR3 loop spans 17 amino acids. Germline assignment: CDR1 MGHRA and CDR2 YSYEKL. CDR3 DNA sequence: TGCGCCAGCAGCCAAGATATCGGCAGGGGCTCCTTCTATGGCTACACCTTC. Amino acid sequence: CASSQDIGRGSFYGYTF.

The gene calls are TRBV7-9 and TRBJ2-7; tentative D call: TRBD2 (6 bases). Germline CDR1 and CDR2: SEHNR and FQNEAQ (reference sequence). V was clipped by 5 bases and J by 6 bases, with 20 bases between them. The CDR3 runs 15 residues. In DNA, the CDR3 is TGTGCCAGCAGCGGAGGGGTCTCCTATGGTGGCGAGCAGTACTTC. This codes for CASSGGVSYGGEQYF.

V gene TRBV6-1 combines with J gene TRBJ1-1; 8 nucleotides agree with TRBD1. The CDR3 contains 14 residues. Germline lookup yields CDR1 MNHNS and CDR2 SASEGT. V dropped 3 bases and J dropped 4; count of bases not matched to a gene: 4. CDR3 nucleotides: TGTGCCAGCAGTGATTCAGGGGGCCTCACTGAAGCTTTCTTT. It is translated as CASSDSGGLTEAFF.

The rearrangement links TRBV30 to TRBJ1-1, with 9 positions matching TRBD1. The germline gives CDR1 GTSNPN, CDR2 SVGIG (reference sequence). This CDR3 comprises 14 residues. V shed 3 bases and J 5 bases; nucleotides not matched to a gene: 7. The CDR3: CAWRKTGGKTEAFF. CDR3 sequence (DNA): TGTGCCTGGAGGAAAACAGGGGGCAAAACTGAAGCTTTCTTT.

This clone appeared a single time. The V call is TRBV7-9, the J call TRBJ2-5; D not resolved. The CDR3 contains 14 residues. V lost 5 bases, J lost 1 base, and 11 bases lay in between. Germline V gene data show CDR1 as SEHNR and CDR2 as FQNEAQ (reference sequence). CDR3 sequence reads: CASSPPAAQETQYF. The CDR3 DNA is TGTGCCAGCAGCCCTCCCGCGGCCCAAGAGACCCAGTACTTC.

This chain joins TRBV5-1 and TRBJ1-2; possibly TRBD1 for D (6 bases). The CDR3 has 16 residues. V was trimmed by 0 bases and J by 1 base, leaving 13 bases between them. Germline CDR1 SGHRS, CDR2 YFSETQ. CDR3 residues: CASSLALRTVNYGYTF. The CDR3 DNA reads TGCGCCAGCAGCTTGGCCCTGCGGACAGTTAACTATGGCTACACCTTC.